This T cell receptor (beta chain) stems from a study of blood T cell repertoires in COVID-19. The CDR3 extends over 15 amino acids. Looked up from germline, CDR1 is LNHDA and CDR2 is SQIVND (reference sequence). After removal of 5 bases from V and 6 bases from J, the junction contained 10 bases not matched to a gene. This clone has just a few counts. This table comes from immunoSEQ multiplex PCR, and its TCRdb copy is limited to in-frame clones, with some not included. The table lists about 190,000 clones, 85% to 90% of them singletons. The receptor comes from a woman in her twenties or thirties with active or convalescent COVID-19. The V gene is TRBV19, the J gene TRBJ1-1; 9 positions match TRBD1. Sequenced material: peripheral blood. CDR3: CASSRSGQGSAEAFF. For the CDR3, the DNA is TGTGCCAGTAGTCGATCGGGACAGGGATCAGCTGAAGCTTTCTTT.